The 9 T cell receptor beta chains below all came from one sample that was sequenced in a study of blood T cells in healthy people across ages. With a J-beta primer mix and a sample-barcoded 5' primer, a second PCR ran roughly 6 to 12 cycles. MiXCR was run by TCRdb on the 5' RACE reads, yielding one entry per CDR3 protein. The sample carries hundreds of thousands of distinct CDR3 sequences, around 38% recorded once. Sequencing was carried out using blood. The source is an elderly man in good health.

J is TRBJ1-2 and V is TRBV20-1; D is unclear. CDR1 DFQATT and CDR2 SNEGSKA come from the germline V gene (reference sequence). Trimming removed 5 bases at V and 7 bases at J, with 17 bases between. The CDR3 sequence is 13 residues long. CDR3 loop: CSAGAWGLGGYTF. In DNA form, the CDR3 reads TGCAGTGCTGGCGCTTGGGGTCTCGGTGGCTACACCTTC.

The chain is built from TRBV29-1 and TRBJ2-1; the D call may be TRBD1 or TRBD2 (6 bases each). The J call is in doubt because the DNA end fits TRBJ2-7 better. The CDR3 consists of 19 residues. Germline CDR1 and CDR2: SQVTM and ANQGSEA. CDR3 sequence (DNA): TGCAGCGTTGAATCTCTTGAGTGGGGGGCTACCAATTCCTACAATGAGCAGTACTTC. Amino acids: CSVESLEWGATNSYNEQYF.

This clonotype was counted a few times. The chain links TRBV3-1 to TRBJ1-2, with TRBD1 identical over 9 bases. This CDR3 contains 15 residues. Germline lookup yields CDR1 LGHDT and CDR2 YNNKEL (reference sequence). The junction had 3 bases not matched to a gene; V was cut back by 4 bases and J by 0 bases. CDR3: CASSLGQGTNYGYTF. CDR3 in DNA: TGTGCCAGCAGCCTGGGACAGGGCACTAACTATGGCTACACCTTC.

In its sample, this clonotype was seen a few times. This chain uses TRBV7-9 with TRBJ1-2; D is perhaps TRBD1 (5 bases). The ends were cut back, 5 bases at V and 6 bases at J, with 13 bases in the middle. The germline gives CDR1 SEHNR, CDR2 FQNEAQ (reference sequence). The CDR3 has 13 amino acids. CDR3 amino acids: CASSAWTGDGYTF. CDR3 nucleotides: TGTGCCAGCAGCGCCTGGACGGGGGATGGCTACACCTTC.

This rearrangement joins TRBV5-1 to TRBJ2-5, with D tentatively TRBD1 (6 bases). CDR1 is SGHRS and CDR2 is YFSETQ in the germline V gene. The V gene lost 4 bases and the J gene lost 4 bases, with 20 bases spanning the gap. The CDR3 sequence is 16 residues long. The CDR3 DNA sequence: TGCGCCAGCAGCGTCACAGGGCTGAGTAGAGGAGAGACCCAGTACTTC. Encoded protein: CASSVTGLSRGETQYF. Full variable domain (remainder filled in from reference TRBV5-1 and TRBJ2-5): KAGVTQTPRYLIKTRGQQVTLSCSPISGHRSVSWYQQTPGQGLQFLFEYFSETQRNKGNFPGRFSGRQFSNSRSEMNVSTLELGDSALYLCASSVTGLSRGETQYFGPGTRLLVL.

This clonotype was counted only a few times. The chain couples TRBV29-1 to TRBJ1-1; perhaps TRBD1 as D (6 bases). The CDR3 is made up of 15 amino acids. Germline V gene lookup returns CDR1 SQVTM and CDR2 ANQGSEA. V was clipped by 3 bases and J by 5 bases, with 19 bases between them. The CDR3 region is CSVDAVGGGGTEAFF. The CDR3 DNA reads TGCAGCGTTGATGCTGTGGGAGGGGGGGGAACTGAAGCTTTCTTT.

This clonotype was picked up many times. V is TRBV7-2 and J is TRBJ2-7; D not certain. CDR1 and CDR2 from the germline V gene are SGHTA and FQGNSA. Trimming removed 1 base at V and 5 bases at J, with 12 bases between. CDR3 size: 14 residues. CDR3 nucleotide sequence: TGTGCCAGCAGCTTAGTGGCAAAACCTAACGAGCAGTACTTC. It translates to CASSLVAKPNEQYF.

This clonotype was counted a few times. V is TRBV6-2 or TRBV6-3 and J is TRBJ2-7; D gene ambiguous. Between the trimmed V and J ends, which lost 5 bases and 7 bases, there was a span of 9 bases. Looked up from germline, CDR1 is MNHEY and CDR2 is SVGEGT. The CDR3 has 11 amino acids. The CDR3 DNA follows: TGTGCCAGCAGTCGCCAGTGGGAGCAGTACTTC. Translated: CASSRQWEQYF.

The table lists this clonotype with a few counts. The CDR3 region is CASSQARGLAYNEQYF. For the CDR3, the DNA is TGTGCCAGCAGCCAAGCCCGGGGACTAGCTTACAATGAGCAGTACTTC. This rearrangement joins TRBV4-2 to TRBJ2-7; 9 nucleotides align to TRBD2. Losses at the gene ends were 1 base for V and 7 bases for J; bases not matched to a gene: 11. Germline loops: CDR1 LGHNA, CDR2 YNFKEQ. CDR3 length equals 16 residues.